The 20 T cell receptor beta chains listed next were all sequenced from one sample in a study of control samples from healthy donors and cancer patients (TCRdb year 2020). The library was built by means of the immunoSEQ multiplex PCR assay. In its TCRdb copy, this immuneACCESS table keeps in-frame sequences only and misses some clones. Where compared with another copy, unresolved V genes explain less than half of these, and the others have no known cause. Counted in this sample were about 130,000 clones; about 90% of them appeared once. The ten largest clones add up to around 2.1% of the sample. The sequenced material came from blood. These receptors were obtained from a woman between 45 and 60 years old in good health.

This clone was observed once. This chain uses TRBV19 with TRBJ2-2, with 9 bases matching TRBD2. The germline gives CDR1 LNHDA, CDR2 SQIVND (reference sequence). This CDR3 has 20 residues. Losses at the gene ends were 5 bases for V and 4 bases for J; bases not matched to a gene: 20. The DNA of the CDR3 is TGTGCCAGTAGTGCGTGGCCAGCGGGAGGACTAAGTATCTCCACCGGGGAGCTGTTTTTT. As protein: CASSAWPAGGLSISTGELFF.

The chain recombines TRBV11-1 with TRBJ2-7, with 9 nucleotides matching TRBD1. The V gene end was trimmed by 5 bases and the J gene end by 3 bases; junction bases not matched to a gene: 8. From germline, CDR1 is SGHAT and CDR2 FQDESV (reference sequence). The CDR3 totals 15 residues. The CDR3 bases are TGTGCCAGCAGCGACCCGGGACAGGGACACTACGAGCAGTACTTC. Protein: CASSDPGQGHYEQYF.

V gene TRBV5-1 combines with J gene TRBJ1-2; D possibly corresponds to TRBD1 (5 bases). The CDR3 is made up of 14 amino acids. V lost 0 bases and J lost 1, with 7 bases in between. The germline gives CDR1 SGHRS, CDR2 YFSETQ. This CDR3 reads CASSLGRVNYGYTF. CDR3 in DNA: TGCGCCAGCAGCTTGGGCAGGGTTAACTATGGCTACACCTTC.

The chain carries TRBV2 and TRBJ1-1, with D unresolved. This CDR3 is built from 14 residues. Per germline, CDR1 SNHLY and CDR2 FYNNEI. V was trimmed by 3 bases and J by 1 base, leaving 9 bases between them. CDR3 loop: CASSDWAPNTEAFF. The CDR3 nucleotides are TGTGCCAGCAGTGACTGGGCCCCGAACACTGAAGCTTTCTTT.

The CDR3 DNA is TGCGCCAGCAGCTTGGATATGGACGGCTACACCTTC. Translation: CASSLDMDGYTF. The chain combines TRBV5-1 with TRBJ1-2; D remains ambiguous. Between the trimmed V and J ends, which lost 0 bases and 8 bases, there was a span of 8 bases. Germline V CDR1 and CDR2: SGHRS, YFSETQ. The CDR3 contains 12 residues.

In this sample, this clone turned up once. This chain uses TRBV28 with TRBJ2-7; the D gene is possibly TRBD1 (5 bases). V dropped 5 bases and J dropped 4 bases, with 6 bases sitting between them. CDR1 is MDHEN and CDR2 is SYDVKM in the germline V gene. The CDR3 has 11 amino acids. The CDR3 spells CASSPGYEQYF. The CDR3 DNA follows: TGTGCCAGCAGTCCAGGGTACGAGCAGTACTTC.

This chain joins TRBV4-1 and TRBJ1-1; D call uncertain. This CDR3 has 16 amino acids. V dropped 5 bases and J dropped 5 bases, with 21 bases sitting between them. CDR1 and CDR2 (germline): MGHRA, YSYEKL. The CDR3 protein is CASSADRTEVWTEAFF. Here the CDR3 DNA reads TGCGCCAGCAGCGCAGATAGGACGGAGGTGTGGACTGAAGCTTTCTTT.

This chain connects TRBV3-1 (or the pseudogene TRBV3-2) to TRBJ1-4; D is ambiguous. Germline CDR1 is LGHDT and CDR2 is YNNKEL (reference sequence). The V and J ends lost 4 bases and 3 bases respectively, with 9 bases between them. There are 14 residues in the CDR3. The CDR3 is CASSPSRSNEKLFF. CDR3 DNA: TGTGCCAGCAGCCCATCGAGGTCTAATGAAAAACTGTTTTTT.

The chain couples TRBV28 to TRBJ2-7; a weak D match, TRBD1 (6 bases). The germline CDR1 and CDR2 sequences are MDHEN and SYDVKM. The CDR3 loop spans 15 amino acids. V was cut by 3 bases and J by 0 bases, with 12 bases left in between. The CDR3 is CASSLAGATSYEQYF. As DNA, the CDR3 is TGTGCCAGCAGTTTGGCAGGGGCCACCTCCTACGAGCAGTACTTC.

V gene TRBV2 combines with J gene TRBJ1-1; D is perhaps TRBD1 (5 bases). Germline assignment: CDR1 SNHLY and CDR2 FYNNEI. The CDR3 length is 12 residues. Trimming left V 5 bases short and J 4 bases short, with 8 bases between. In DNA, the CDR3 is TGTGCCAGCAGTCGGGGCCTCACTGAAGCTTTCTTT. Amino acids: CASSRGLTEAFF. The full variable domain, in which reference TRBV2 and TRBJ1-1 provide the parts outside the CDR3, is EPEVTQTPSHQVTQMGQEVILRCVPISNHLYFYWYRQILGQKVEFLVSFYNNEISEKSEIFDDQFSVERPDGSNFTLKIRSTKLEDSAMYFCASSRGLTEAFFGQGTRLTVV.

The chain combines TRBV19 with TRBJ2-5; 8 bases map to TRBD1. CDR3 size: 18 residues. The V gene's germline CDR1 is LNHDA and CDR2 SQIVND (reference sequence). J gave up 1 base and V 5 bases, and 15 bases lay outside the gene matches. CDR3 in amino acids: CASSGPTGQGNFQETQYF. In DNA, the CDR3 is TGTGCCAGTAGTGGACCCACAGGACAGGGAAACTTCCAAGAGACCCAGTACTTC.

The rearrangement links TRBV30 to TRBJ2-5; TRBD2 aligns across 11 bases. The junction had 13 bases not matched to a gene; V was cut back by 8 bases and J by 2 bases. The germline V gene has CDR1 GTSNPN and CDR2 SVGIG (reference sequence). The CDR3 spans 16 residues. CDR3 loop: CAGGGGASGRQETQYF. CDR3 nucleotides: TGTGCCGGGGGGGGTGGGGCTAGCGGGAGGCAAGAGACCCAGTACTTC.

The CDR3: CSGRLTGEYNEQFF. The CDR3, as DNA: TGCAGCGGCCGACTGACAGGGGAATACAATGAGCAGTTCTTC. This chain uses TRBV29-1 with TRBJ2-1; 8 bases fit TRBD1. J lost 4 bases, V lost 7 bases, and 9 bases had no gene match. CDR1 is SQVTM, CDR2 ANQGSEA, per germline. This CDR3 has 14 residues.

The chain joins TRBV5-1 to TRBJ1-1; D is uncertain. The CDR3 totals 13 residues. Germline V gene lookup returns CDR1 SGHRS and CDR2 YFSETQ. V lost 6 bases and J lost 5, with 14 bases in between. The DNA of the CDR3 is TGCGCCAGCAACCTAGATGGGCAAACTGAAGCTTTCTTT. As protein: CASNLDGQTEAFF. Supplemented by reference TRBV5-1 and TRBJ1-1, the full variable domain reads KAGVTQTPRYLIKTRGQQVTLSCSPISGHRSVSWYQQTPGQGLQFLFEYFSETQRNKGNFPGRFSGRQFSNSRSEMNVSTLELGDSALYLCASNLDGQTEAFFGQGTRLTVV.

This clone has only one observation. V and J are TRBV5-6 and TRBJ2-5; the D gene is possibly TRBD2 (6 bases). Germline V gene data show CDR1 as SGHDT and CDR2 as YYEEEE. CDR3 length equals 16 residues. The V end lost 2 bases, the J end lost 2 bases, and 16 bases lay between the germline ends. This CDR3 reads CASSFSISGIQETQYF. The CDR3, as DNA: TGTGCCAGCAGCTTCTCGATTAGCGGAATACAAGAGACCCAGTACTTC.

V is TRBV5-1 and J is TRBJ1-1; 11 bases are shared with TRBD1. The junction had 2 bases not matched to a gene; V was cut back by 0 bases and J by 4 bases. Germline V CDR1 and CDR2: SGHRS, YFSETQ. The CDR3 covers 15 residues. The CDR3 DNA reads TGCGCCAGCAGCTTGGGTGGGACAGGGGGCACTGAAGCTTTCTTT. Its protein is CASSLGGTGGTEAFF.

This sequence joins TRBV5-4 and TRBJ2-7, with D possibly TRBD2 on 6 matching bases. Between the trimmed V and J ends, which lost 3 bases and 1 base, there was a span of 11 bases. The length of the CDR3 is 14 residues. Germline V gene sequence: CDR1 SGHNT, CDR2 YYREEE (reference sequence). CDR3 in DNA: TGTGCCAGCAGCTCATTGGACTATTCCTACGAGCAGTACTTC. Amino acid sequence: CASSSLDYSYEQYF.

This chain joins TRBV21-1 and TRBJ1-2; TRBD1, the table's D call, was not compared with the DNA. TRBV21-1 is listed as a pseudogene. The CDR3 totals 17 residues. CDR3 loop: CASSLGQTTPHNYGYTF. CDR3 DNA sequence: TGTGCCAGCAGCCTGGGACAAACAACCCCCCACAACTATGGCTACACCTTC.

This clone showed up just once. This chain uses TRBV2 with TRBJ2-7; unclear D gene. Trimming removed 7 bases at V and 3 bases at J, with 19 bases between. Germline V gene sequence: CDR1 SNHLY, CDR2 FYNNEI. This CDR3 contains 15 residues. The CDR3 bases are TGTGCCAGCAATCCACGCATGGAAAACAGCTACGAGCAGTACTTC. Translated, it gives CASNPRMENSYEQYF.

The J gene is TRBJ1-1, the V gene TRBV15; D is perhaps TRBD1 (6 bases). The CDR3 spans 15 residues. Germline assignment: CDR1 LNHNV and CDR2 YYDKDF (reference sequence). With 4 bases removed from V and 3 bases from J, the gap between germline ends came to 15 bases. The CDR3 DNA reads TGTGCCACCAGCACGGGGGGCGGACAGTACACTGAAGCTTTCTTT. It is translated as CATSTGGGQYTEAFF.